This T cell receptor (beta chain) was recovered during a study of early stage breast cancer tumors. Study background: ER+/PR+/HER2- status applied to about 70% of the 16 invasive breast tumors.

The data were produced by immunoSEQ multiplex PCR, yet TCRdb's version contains in-frame clones alone and is incomplete. The sample records approximately 20,000 clones, approximately 80% being singletons. With respect to this clone: The antigen remains unidentified.

CDR3 size: 15 residues. Germline V CDR1 and CDR2: LNHDA, SQIVND (reference sequence). Trimming removed 7 bases at V and 7 bases at J, with 19 bases between. Overall study results and limits: Most shared enriched TCRB sequences were commonly generated ones. Compared with adjacent normal breast tissue, tumors showed around 2.7-fold greater T cell density and higher clonality. Blood repertoires resembled normal breast more than tumor.

Sequenced input: blood. The receptor was derived from a person between 60 and 70 years old with breast cancer. The chain recombines TRBV19 with TRBJ2-2; weak D call: TRBD2 (7 bases). The DNA of the CDR3 is TGTGCCAGTACCATCTTGGGGGGGCAGGGCGGGGAGCTGTTTTTT. Translating gives CASTILGGQGGELFF.